The next 24 T cell receptor beta chains were all read from a single sample in a study of graft-versus-host responses after intestinal transplantation. The method was immunoSEQ multiplex PCR; TCRdb's version includes in-frame clones alone and lacks a portion of them. The sample carries about 13,000 clones, roughly four fifths recorded once. The starting material was PBMCs, obtained after intestinal transplantation. The source of these receptors is a human patient who received an intestinal transplant, so some T cells may come from the graft donor.

The chain couples TRBV6-5 to TRBJ2-7; 7 bases map to TRBD1. CDR3 size: 12 residues. V shed 9 bases and J 3 bases; nucleotides not matched to a gene: 5. Germline CDR1 MNHEY, CDR2 SVGAGI. Here the CDR3 reads CAREQGSYEQYF. CDR3 nucleotides: TGTGCCAGAGAACAGGGGAGCTACGAGCAGTACTTC.

This chain connects TRBV4-1 to TRBJ2-7; 12 bases line up with TRBD2. CDR1 MGHRA and CDR2 YSYEKL come from the germline V gene. The CDR3 has 19 residues. Unmatched junction bases numbered 12, after V lost 0 bases and J lost 3 bases. The CDR3 bases are TGCGCCAGCAGCCAAGATAGGTCTAGCGGGAGGGCCAAGGACTACGAGCAGTACTTC. Protein: CASSQDRSSGRAKDYEQYF.

The V and J genes are TRBV30 and TRBJ2-1; D is ambiguous. CDR1 GTSNPN and CDR2 SVGIG come from the germline V gene (reference sequence). V was cut by 1 base and J by 15 bases, with 16 bases left in between. The CDR3 totals 12 residues. The DNA of the CDR3 is TGTGCCTGGAGTGCCGAATTGGTGAACGGGTTCTTC. The encoded protein is CAWSAELVNGFF.

The chain recombines TRBV7-9 with TRBJ2-5; D gene unclear. CDR1 is SEHNR and CDR2 is FQNEAQ in the germline V gene (reference sequence). The CDR3 length is 12 residues. V was clipped by 5 bases and J by 5 bases, with 9 bases between them. The CDR3 region is CASSPPRETQYF. In nucleotides, the CDR3 is TGTGCCAGCAGCCCCCCTCGGGAGACCCAGTACTTC.

The chain has TRBV18 and TRBJ2-2; 10 positions match TRBD2. Per the germline V gene, CDR1 is KGHSH and CDR2 is LQKENI. V shed 3 bases, J shed 5 bases, and the junction held 9 bases outside the gene matches. This CDR3 comprises 17 residues. Here the CDR3 DNA reads TGTGCCAGCTCACCTTGGCTAGCGGGAGTGGAAACCGGGGAGCTGTTTTTT. The encoded protein is CASSPWLAGVETGELFF.

This clone occurred a few times. The chain recombines TRBV28 with TRBJ2-7; tentatively, D is TRBD2 (6 bases). This CDR3 region has 13 residues. Germline CDR1 is MDHEN and CDR2 is SYDVKM. The V end was cut by 5 bases, the J end by 3 bases, with 11 bases between. CDR3 sequence: CASSPRDFYEQYF. The CDR3 DNA follows: TGTGCCAGCAGTCCTCGGGACTTCTACGAGCAGTACTTC.

By proportion, this clone is medium-sized. J is TRBJ1-1 and V is TRBV29-1; 7 positions match TRBD1. The CDR3 totals 14 residues. The junction had 4 bases not matched to a gene; V was cut back by 3 bases and J by 0 bases. The germline CDR1 and CDR2 sequences are SQVTM and ANQGSEA. CDR3 in amino acids: CSVDGQGVNTEAFF. The CDR3 DNA sequence: TGCAGCGTTGATGGGCAGGGGGTGAACACTGAAGCTTTCTTT.

This chain connects TRBV2 to TRBJ1-2; 8 nucleotides align to TRBD1. Trimming took 3 bases from V and 3 from J; bases not matched to a gene: 6. Looked up from germline, CDR1 is SNHLY and CDR2 is FYNNEI. CDR3 length: 15 residues. The CDR3 reads CASSDPGGKYYGYTF. CDR3 DNA sequence: TGTGCCAGCAGTGATCCAGGGGGCAAATACTATGGCTACACCTTC.

Turning to this clone: One junction end does not reproduce the germline sequence, and a read error may be involved. The chain uses TRBV4-1 and TRBJ2-7; a possible D gene is TRBD1 (5 bases). The CDR3 sequence is 14 residues long. Germline CDR1 and CDR2: MGHRA and YSYEKL. CDR3 region: CASSHTDSSHEQYF. Here the CDR3 DNA reads TGCGCCAGCAGCCACACTGACAGCTCCCACGAGCAGTACTTC.

The rearrangement uses TRBV29-1 and TRBJ1-5; perhaps TRBD1 as D (5 bases). This CDR3 has 14 amino acids. V lost 5 bases and J lost 3, with 14 bases in between. Per the germline V gene, CDR1 is SQVTM and CDR2 is ANQGSEA. DNA of the CDR3: TGCAGCGTTTCCCTGGGGACCTTCAATCAGCCCCAGCATTTT. As protein: CSVSLGTFNQPQHF.

This clone was observed once. The chain uses TRBV19 and TRBJ1-1; D not certain. This CDR3 spans 13 amino acids. Germline CDR1 LNHDA, CDR2 SQIVND (reference sequence). With 11 bases removed from V and 5 bases from J, the gap between germline ends came to 18 bases. The CDR3 sequence is CASRYGVGTEAFF. The CDR3 nucleotides are TGTGCCTCAAGATATGGGGTAGGGACTGAAGCTTTCTTT.

This clone came up a few times. This chain's CDR3 is CASSLVGGSQETQYF. CDR3 coding DNA: TGTGCCAGCAGCTTAGTAGGAGGGTCCCAAGAGACCCAGTACTTC. The chain combines TRBV11-2 with TRBJ2-5; possibly TRBD2 for D (6 bases). The germline V gene has CDR1 SGHAT and CDR2 FQNNGV. CDR3 length equals 15 residues. The ends were cut back, 1 base at V and 1 base at J, with 10 bases in the middle.

This clone occurred a few times. The CDR3 coding sequence is TGTGCCTGGGGAAAGGGCGGCACTGAAGCTTTCTTT. Protein sequence: CAWGKGGTEAFF. The V call is TRBV30, the J call TRBJ1-1; D unclear. V was clipped by 5 bases and J by 4 bases, with 11 bases between them. CDR1 GTSNPN and CDR2 SVGIG come from the germline V gene (reference sequence). The CDR3 spans 12 residues.

The chain uses TRBV27 and TRBJ2-7, with no clear D. This CDR3 is 14 amino acids long. In germline, CDR1 is MNHEY, CDR2 SMNVEV (reference sequence). The ends were cut back, 3 bases at V and 2 bases at J, with 11 bases in the middle. The CDR3 coding sequence is TGTGCCAGCAGTTTTCTGGGCGGACCCTACGAGCAGTACTTC. This gives the protein CASSFLGGPYEQYF.

This chain connects TRBV5-1 to TRBJ1-5; D ambiguous. Germline values: CDR1 SGHRS, CDR2 YFSETQ. This CDR3 spans 20 amino acids. V gave up 6 bases and J gave up 0 bases, with 28 bases separating them. CDR3 sequence (DNA): TGCGCCAGCACGGTAGTTGGGAAACCCAAAAGGAGGGATAGCAATCAGCCCCAGCATTTT. Its translation is CASTVVGKPKRRDSNQPQHF.

The gene calls are TRBV7-3 and TRBJ2-5; D gene unclear. With 1 base removed from V and 2 bases from J, the gap between germline ends came to 5 bases. This CDR3 has 13 residues. Germline CDR1 and CDR2: SGHTA and FQGTGA. CDR3 loop: CASSLIPQETQYF. Here the CDR3 DNA reads TGTGCCAGCAGCTTAATTCCTCAAGAGACCCAGTACTTC.

This clone has a handful of counts. This sequence joins TRBV7-3 and TRBJ2-3, with 7 bases aligning to TRBD1. V shed 4 bases and J 2 bases; nucleotides not matched to a gene: 3. The CDR3 totals 14 residues. Per germline, CDR1 SGHTA and CDR2 FQGTGA. Here the CDR3 DNA reads TGTGCCAGCAGCTCTGGGACAGTCACAGATACGCAGTATTTT. Protein product: CASSSGTVTDTQYF.

The chain recombines TRBV6-5 with TRBJ2-3, with D possibly being TRBD1 (6 bases). CDR3 size: 12 residues. V was trimmed by 5 bases and J by 4 bases, leaving 7 bases between them. Germline loops: CDR1 MNHEY, CDR2 SVGAGI. The CDR3 is CASSNRADTQYF. The CDR3 DNA reads TGTGCCAGCAGTAACAGGGCAGATACGCAGTATTTT.

The V call is TRBV30, the J call TRBJ2-2; D is unresolved. V gave up 2 bases and J gave up 1 base, with 8 bases separating them. Per the germline V gene, CDR1 is GTSNPN and CDR2 is SVGIG (reference sequence). This CDR3 is built from 14 residues. The CDR3 region has the DNA TGTGCCTGGAGTTCGACTTTGAACACCGGGGAGCTGTTTTTT. It yields the protein CAWSSTLNTGELFF.

V is TRBV13 and J is TRBJ2-1; D is unclear. The CDR3 runs to 15 residues. V was pared by 4 bases and J by 0 bases, with 10 bases between. Germline V lookup: CDR1 PRHDT, CDR2 FYEKMQ (reference sequence). The CDR3 DNA is TGTGCCAGCAGCTCGGACCTCCCCTCCTACAATGAGCAGTTCTTC. It codes for CASSSDLPSYNEQFF.

The CDR3 loop reads CASSQQQGRRPQHF. In DNA form, the CDR3 reads TGCGCCAGCAGCCAACAACAGGGACGGAGGCCCCAGCATTTT. V usage is TRBV5-1 and J usage is TRBJ1-5; a possible D gene is TRBD1 (6 bases). The V gene lost 4 bases and the J gene lost 9 bases, with 17 bases spanning the gap. This CDR3 is built from 14 residues. Germline loops: CDR1 SGHRS, CDR2 YFSETQ.

V gene TRBV6-6 combines with J gene TRBJ2-7; TRBD1 matches at 9 bases. The CDR3 contains 14 residues. The J segment lost 2 bases and the V segment lost 8 bases, leaving 7 bases of the junction unmatched. CDR1 is MNHNY, CDR2 SVGAGI, per germline (reference sequence). CDR3 in amino acids: CASRTGTGTYEQYF. The CDR3 DNA follows: TGTGCCAGCCGGACCGGGACAGGGACCTACGAGCAGTACTTC.

The CDR3 sequence: CASSTTSGISYEQYF. CDR3 in DNA: TGTGCCAGCAGCACGACTAGCGGGATCTCCTACGAGCAGTACTTC. V gene TRBV28 combines with J gene TRBJ2-7, with TRBD2 matching over 11 bases. CDR3 length: 15 amino acids. Germline CDR1 and CDR2: MDHEN and SYDVKM. The V segment lost 6 bases and the J segment 0 bases; nucleotides outside the gene matches: 4.

The V gene is TRBV7-8, the J gene TRBJ2-1, with D uncertain. This CDR3 spans 16 amino acids. CDR1 SGHVS and CDR2 FQNEAQ come from the germline V gene. V gave up 3 bases and J gave up 0 bases, with 12 bases separating them. The CDR3 sequence is CASSFGLGGSYNEQFF. The CDR3 nucleotides are TGTGCCAGCAGCTTTGGCCTAGGCGGCTCCTACAATGAGCAGTTCTTC.